What follows are 13 T cell receptor beta chains derived from one specimen sequenced in a study of beta chain features in type 1 diabetes. General observations from the study: All four CD4+ subsets from Type 1 diabetes patients carried moderately but significantly shorter TCRB CDR3s.

cDNA synthesis used the whole RNA isolate, giving expressed TCRB sequences. Measured with immunoSEQ multiplex PCR; TCRdb has only the in-frame clones, and not every one. The sample lists about 27,000 clones, roughly three fifths seen once, with 1.3% to 1.5% in the top ten. These receptors are not linked to any known antigen. The sequenced sample consisted of Tregs from blood. Source of these receptors: a woman between 18 and 29 years old with type 1 diabetes.

This clone came up a few times. J is TRBJ2-7 and V is TRBV28; tentatively, D is TRBD2 (5 bases). Germline V gene lookup returns CDR1 MDHEN and CDR2 SYDVKM. V was shortened by 2 bases and J by 7 bases, with 15 bases between the two germline ends. This CDR3 has 14 amino acids. CDR3 residues: CASSLRSREWEQYV. CDR3 in DNA: TGTGCCAGCAGTTTAAGATCGAGGGAATGGGAGCAGTACGTC.

This clone was counted only a few times. The chain employs TRBV10-1 and TRBJ2-7; 9 bases align to TRBD1. J was trimmed by 2 bases and V by 2 bases; bases with no gene match: 4. This CDR3 has 15 amino acids. Germline CDR1 is WNHNN and CDR2 is SYGVQD (reference sequence). The CDR3, as DNA: TGCGCCAGCAGTGAGGTGGGGACAGGGACCTACGAGCAGTACTTC. This translates into CASSEVGTGTYEQYF.

The chain recombines TRBV6-5 with TRBJ1-2; D remains ambiguous. The CDR3 extends over 13 amino acids. Germline V lookup: CDR1 MNHEY, CDR2 SVGAGI. V lost 6 bases, J lost 4 bases, and 12 bases lay in between. CDR3 sequence (DNA): TGTGCCAGCAGCCCGACTGGCGTCTATGGCTACACCTTC. It translates to CASSPTGVYGYTF.

V and J are TRBV10-3 and TRBJ2-7; 9 bases line up with TRBD2. The trim removed 3 bases at V and 4 bases at J, leaving 19 bases unmatched. This CDR3 region has 19 residues. Looked up from germline, CDR1 is ENHRY and CDR2 is SYGVKD. The CDR3, as DNA: TGTGCCATCAGTGATAGGGGCCCTGGCGGGAGGGCCGGTGGTTACGAGCAGTACGTC. Its protein is CAISDRGPGGRAGGYEQYV.

This clone was observed a single time. The chain combines TRBV7-3 with TRBJ2-7, with 8 bases identical to TRBD1. This CDR3 has 14 residues. V was pared by 4 bases and J by 6 bases, with 8 bases of the junction left unmatched. CDR1 and CDR2 (germline): SGHTA, FQGTGA. The CDR3 DNA reads as TGTGCCAGCAGCTATCTCGGACAGGGAGGCGAGCAGTACTTC. Amino acid sequence: CASSYLGQGGEQYF.

The V and J genes are TRBV5-4 and TRBJ1-1, with D perhaps matching TRBD1 (6 bases). CDR1 is SGHNT and CDR2 is YYREEE in the germline V gene (reference sequence). V dropped 0 bases and J dropped 7 bases, with 10 bases sitting between them. The CDR3 extends over 13 amino acids. The CDR3 is CASSLDRDLEAFF. The CDR3 DNA reads TGTGCCAGCAGCTTGGACAGGGATCTTGAAGCTTTCTTT.

CDR3 sequence reads: CASSRGTGYANAEAFF. The CDR3 DNA reads as TGTGCCAGTAGTAGGGGGACAGGGTACGCTAACGCTGAAGCTTTCTTT. V gene TRBV19 combines with J gene TRBJ1-1; 9 bases fit TRBD1. The germline V gene encodes CDR1 LNHDA and CDR2 SQIVND (reference sequence). The ends lost 4 bases at V and 6 bases at J; junction bases unmatched: 12. The CDR3 covers 16 residues. The complete variable domain, with remaining parts taken from reference TRBV19 and TRBJ1-1, reads DGGITQSPKYLFRKEGQNVTLSCEQNLNHDAMYWYRQDPGQGLRLIYYSQIVNDFQKGDIAEGYSVSREKKESFPLTVTSAQKNPTAFYLCASSRGTGYANAEAFFGQGTRLTVV.

This clone has only one observation. The rearrangement joins TRBV25-1 to TRBJ1-6, with unresolved D. This CDR3 region has 12 residues. V lost 3 bases and J lost 9, with 6 bases in between. Germline V gene lookup returns CDR1 MGHDK and CDR2 SYGVNS. The chain's CDR3 is CASSDNFSPLHF. The DNA for the CDR3 is TGTGCCAGCAGTGACAACTTTTCACCCCTCCACTTT.

The chain combines TRBV28 with TRBJ2-5, with TRBD2 identical over 7 bases. The CDR3 length is 15 residues. V was clipped by 6 bases and J by 4 bases; unmatched bases: 11. Germline assignment: CDR1 MDHEN and CDR2 SYDVKM. CDR3 coding DNA: TGTGCCAGCAGGGGGGGACGGGGGGTGCGAGAGACCCAGTACTTC. Amino acid sequence: CASRGGRGVRETQYF.

This chain connects TRBV6-6 to TRBJ2-1; maybe TRBD2 (5 bases). The germline V and J ends were trimmed by 6 bases and 3 bases, with 12 bases remaining between them. Germline values: CDR1 MNHNY, CDR2 SVGAGI (reference sequence). The CDR3 consists of 14 residues. CDR3 nucleotide sequence: TGTGCCAGCAGCGGGGAAAGCCGCTACAATGAGCAGTTCTTC. Translation: CASSGESRYNEQFF.

The chain has TRBV28 and TRBJ2-1, with TRBD1 identical over 7 bases. J lost 9 bases, V lost 6 bases, and 5 bases had no gene match. The CDR3 covers 12 residues. The V gene's germline CDR1 is MDHEN and CDR2 SYDVKM. CDR3 sequence reads: CASRTGLGEQFF. CDR3 in DNA: TGTGCCAGCAGGACAGGGTTGGGTGAGCAGTTCTTC.

The gene calls are TRBV27 and TRBJ1-4; 9 bases align to TRBD1. The junction had 5 bases not matched to a gene; V was cut back by 2 bases and J by 10 bases. CDR1 and CDR2 (germline): MNHEY, SMNVEV (reference sequence). The CDR3 extends over 14 amino acids. CDR3 residues: CASSLEGTGRKLFF. The CDR3 DNA reads as TGTGCCAGCAGTTTAGAGGGGACAGGGAGAAAACTGTTTTTT.

The chain has TRBV5-4 and TRBJ1-2, with 7 bases identical to TRBD1. From germline, CDR1 is SGHNT and CDR2 YYREEE (reference sequence). The junction had 7 bases not matched to a gene; V was cut back by 5 bases and J by 3 bases. The CDR3 consists of 14 residues. CDR3 residues: CASRLGQDDYGYTF. The CDR3 DNA reads as TGTGCCAGCAGACTCGGACAGGACGACTATGGCTACACCTTC. The complete variable domain, with remaining parts taken from reference TRBV5-4 and TRBJ1-2, reads ETGVTQSPTHLIKTRGQQVTLRCSSQSGHNTVSWYQQALGQGPQFIFQYYREEENGRGNFPPRFSGLQFPNYSSELNVNALELDDSALYLCASRLGQDDYGYTFGSGTRLTVV.